This T cell receptor beta chain was identified during a study of blood T cell repertoires in COVID-19. This clone was seen once. This CDR3 spans 17 amino acids. Trimming left V 0 bases short and J 4 bases short, with 19 bases between. The germline gives CDR1 SGDLS, CDR2 YYNGEE. Per the study methods: Scientists estimated how many nucleated cells there were by amplifying reference gene primers. Profiled with immunoSEQ multiplex PCR; TCRdb holds only in-frame clones, not every one. The V and J calls and the clone size are those of that table, but D and trimming were determined from the DNA. The repertoire holds about 160,000 clones, with over 75% as singletons.

The gene calls are TRBV9 and TRBJ1-2; the D gene is possibly TRBD1 (5 bases). The material sequenced was peripheral blood. The TCR sequence derives from a human donor in a cohort sampled during active COVID-19. CDR3: CASSVAPGALDSYGYTF. CDR3 nucleotides: TGTGCCAGCAGCGTAGCTCCGGGAGCCCTAGACAGCTATGGCTACACCTTC.